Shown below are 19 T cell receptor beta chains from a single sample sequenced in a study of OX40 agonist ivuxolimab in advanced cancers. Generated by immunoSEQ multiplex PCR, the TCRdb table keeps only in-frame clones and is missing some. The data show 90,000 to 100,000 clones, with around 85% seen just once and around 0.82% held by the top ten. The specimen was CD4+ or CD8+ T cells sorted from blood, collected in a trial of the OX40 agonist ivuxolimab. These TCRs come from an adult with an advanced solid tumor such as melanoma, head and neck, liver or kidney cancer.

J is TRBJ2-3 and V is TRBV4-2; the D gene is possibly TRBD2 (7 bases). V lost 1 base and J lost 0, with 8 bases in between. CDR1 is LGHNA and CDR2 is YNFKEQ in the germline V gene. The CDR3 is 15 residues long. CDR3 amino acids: CASSQGGGSTDTQYF. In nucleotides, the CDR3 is TGTGCCAGCAGCCAAGGGGGGGGCAGCACAGATACGCAGTATTTT.

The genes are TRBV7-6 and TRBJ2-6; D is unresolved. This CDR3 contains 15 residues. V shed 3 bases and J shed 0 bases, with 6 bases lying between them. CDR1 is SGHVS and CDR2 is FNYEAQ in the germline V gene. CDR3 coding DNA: TGTGCCAGCAGCTTGTTCGGCTCTGGGGCCAACGTCCTGACTTTC. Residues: CASSLFGSGANVLTF.

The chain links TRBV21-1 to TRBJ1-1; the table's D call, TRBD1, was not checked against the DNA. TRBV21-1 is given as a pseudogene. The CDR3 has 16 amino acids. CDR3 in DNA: TGTGCCAGCAGCAATCCCAACAGGGCCGAGAACACTGAAGCTTTCTTT. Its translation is CASSNPNRAENTEAFF.

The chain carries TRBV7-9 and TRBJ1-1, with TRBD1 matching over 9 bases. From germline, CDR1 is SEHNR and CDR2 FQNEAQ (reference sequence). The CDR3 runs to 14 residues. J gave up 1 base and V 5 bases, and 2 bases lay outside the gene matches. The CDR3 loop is CASSEGQGNTEAFF. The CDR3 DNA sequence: TGTGCCAGCAGCGAGGGACAGGGGAACACTGAAGCTTTCTTT. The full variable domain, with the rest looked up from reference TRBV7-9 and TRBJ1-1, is DTGVSQNPRHKITKRGQNVTFRCDPISEHNRLYWYRQTLGQGPEFLTYFQNEAQLEKSRLLSDRFSAERPKGSFSTLEIQRTEQGDSAMYLCASSEGQGNTEAFFGQGTRLTVV.

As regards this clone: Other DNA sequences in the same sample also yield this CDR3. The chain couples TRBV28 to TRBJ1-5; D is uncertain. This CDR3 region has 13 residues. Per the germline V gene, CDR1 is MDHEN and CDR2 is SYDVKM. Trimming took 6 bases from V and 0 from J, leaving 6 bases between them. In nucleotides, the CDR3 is TGTGCCAGCAGCCCTGATAGCAATCAGCCCCAGCATTTT. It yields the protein CASSPDSNQPQHF.

The CDR3, as DNA: TGCAGCGCCGCCGGGGGTCTTTATGGCTACACCTTC. Translating gives CSAAGGLYGYTF. The J gene is TRBJ1-2, the V gene TRBV29-1; weak D call: TRBD1 (5 bases). Germline CDR1 reads SQVTM; CDR2 reads ANQGSEA. CDR3 length equals 12 residues. Trimming stripped 7 bases from V and 5 bases from J, with 14 bases between.

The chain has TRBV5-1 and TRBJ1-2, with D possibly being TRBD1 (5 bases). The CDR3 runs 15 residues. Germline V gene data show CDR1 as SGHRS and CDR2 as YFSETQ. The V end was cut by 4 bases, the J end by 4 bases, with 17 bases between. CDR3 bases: TGCGCCAGCAGCCCTTTCCCAGGGAGCGGCTATGGCTACACCTTC. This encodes CASSPFPGSGYGYTF.

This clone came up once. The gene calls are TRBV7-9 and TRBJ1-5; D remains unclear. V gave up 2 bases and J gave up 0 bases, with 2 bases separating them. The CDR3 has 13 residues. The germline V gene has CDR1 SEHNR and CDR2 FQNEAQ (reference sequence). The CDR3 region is CASSLTSNQPQHF. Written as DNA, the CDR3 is TGTGCCAGCAGCTTAACTAGCAATCAGCCCCAGCATTTT.

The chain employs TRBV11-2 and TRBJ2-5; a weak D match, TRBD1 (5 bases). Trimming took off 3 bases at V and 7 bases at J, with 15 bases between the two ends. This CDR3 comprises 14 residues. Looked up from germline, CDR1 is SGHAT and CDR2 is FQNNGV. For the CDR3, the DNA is TGTGCCAGCAGCTTCAACGGCATTAGGGGGACCCAGTACTTC. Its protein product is CASSFNGIRGTQYF.

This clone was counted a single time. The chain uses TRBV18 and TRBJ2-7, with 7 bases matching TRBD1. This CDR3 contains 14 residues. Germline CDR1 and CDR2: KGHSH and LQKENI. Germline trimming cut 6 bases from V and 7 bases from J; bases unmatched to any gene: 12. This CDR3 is CASSTTDRVGEQYV. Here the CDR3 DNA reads TGTGCCAGCTCCACCACCGACAGGGTGGGAGAGCAGTACGTC.

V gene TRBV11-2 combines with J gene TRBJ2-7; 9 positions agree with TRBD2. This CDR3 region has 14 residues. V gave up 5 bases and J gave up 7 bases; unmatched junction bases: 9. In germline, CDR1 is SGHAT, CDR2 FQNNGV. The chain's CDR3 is CASSRTSESLEQYF. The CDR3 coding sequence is TGTGCCAGCAGCCGGACTAGCGAATCTCTGGAGCAGTACTTC.

The CDR3 region has the DNA TGTGCCAGCAGCCCTCACGGGACAGAGAATTCACCCCTCCACTTT. This gives the protein CASSPHGTENSPLHF. The rearrangement links TRBV7-2 to TRBJ1-6, with 7 bases that match TRBD1. Germline V lookup: CDR1 SGHTA, CDR2 FQGNSA. This CDR3 contains 15 residues. V lost 5 bases to trimming and J lost 7 bases; unmatched junction nucleotides: 8.

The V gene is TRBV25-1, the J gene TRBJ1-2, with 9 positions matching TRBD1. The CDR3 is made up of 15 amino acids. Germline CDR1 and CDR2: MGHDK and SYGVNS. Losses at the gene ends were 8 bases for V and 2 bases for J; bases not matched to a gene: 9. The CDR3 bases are TGTGCCAGCCCCGAGAGGGACAGGGTAAACTATGGCTACACCTTC. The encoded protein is CASPERDRVNYGYTF.

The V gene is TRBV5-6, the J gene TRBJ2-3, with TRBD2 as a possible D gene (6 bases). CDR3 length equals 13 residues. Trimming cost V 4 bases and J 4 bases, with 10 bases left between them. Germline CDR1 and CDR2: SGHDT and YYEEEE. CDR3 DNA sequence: TGTGCCAGCAGCCCGGGACTCCCAGATACGCAGTATTTT. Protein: CASSPGLPDTQYF.

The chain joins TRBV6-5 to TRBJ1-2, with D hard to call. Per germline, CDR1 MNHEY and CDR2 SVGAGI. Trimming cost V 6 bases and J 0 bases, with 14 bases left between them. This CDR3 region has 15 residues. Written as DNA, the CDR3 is TGTGCCAGCAGCCATCACGCGGTTGCTAACTATGGCTACACCTTC. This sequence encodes CASSHHAVANYGYTF.

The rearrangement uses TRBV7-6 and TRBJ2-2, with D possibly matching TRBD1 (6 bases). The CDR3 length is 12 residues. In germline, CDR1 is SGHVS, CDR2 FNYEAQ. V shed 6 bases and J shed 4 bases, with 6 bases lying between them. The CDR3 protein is CASRGGTGELFF. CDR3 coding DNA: TGTGCCAGCAGAGGGGGCACCGGGGAGCTGTTTTTT.

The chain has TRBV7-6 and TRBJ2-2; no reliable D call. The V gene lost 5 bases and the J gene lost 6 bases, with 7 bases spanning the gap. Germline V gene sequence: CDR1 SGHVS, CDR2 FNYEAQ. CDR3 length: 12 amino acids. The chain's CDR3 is CASSLDSGELFF. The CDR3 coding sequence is TGTGCCAGCAGCCTCGACTCCGGGGAGCTGTTTTTT.

The CDR3 loop reads CASSLGISGNTIYF. The CDR3 DNA reads as TGTGCCAGCAGCTTAGGTATCTCTGGAAACACCATATATTTT. V gene TRBV7-2 combines with J gene TRBJ1-3, with D uncertain. Per germline, CDR1 SGHTA and CDR2 FQGNSA. Trimming cost V 1 base and J 0 bases, with 4 bases left between them. This CDR3 has 14 amino acids.

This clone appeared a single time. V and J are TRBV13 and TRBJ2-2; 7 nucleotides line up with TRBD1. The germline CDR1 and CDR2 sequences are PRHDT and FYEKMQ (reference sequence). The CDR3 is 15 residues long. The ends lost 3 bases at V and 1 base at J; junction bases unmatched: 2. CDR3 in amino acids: CASSFRQGNTGELFF. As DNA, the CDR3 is TGTGCCAGCAGCTTTAGACAGGGGAACACCGGGGAGCTGTTTTTT.